Included here is one T cell receptor (beta chain) sequence, with context. These data belong to a study of early T cells in non-severe SARS-CoV-2 infection. At the level of the study: The study sequenced bulk RNA from unsorted whole blood, with chains unpaired.

CDR3 size: 15 residues. The germline V gene has CDR1 SGHTA and CDR2 FQGNSA. Germline trimming cut 2 bases from V and 4 bases from J; bases unmatched to any gene: 5. One entry per CDR3 protein results from TCRdb running MiXCR on the 5' RACE reads. The table records roughly 70,000 distinct CDR3 sequences, around 21% of them present only once. This TCR derives from an adult who was a healthcare worker with PCR-confirmed SARS-CoV-2 infection or an uninfected control (not recorded which). Source: whole blood, taken at baseline. The V and J genes are TRBV7-2 and TRBJ2-7; 10 nucleotides align to TRBD2. CDR3 bases: TGTGCCAGCAGCTTACGAGCTAGCGGGGGATACGAGCAGTACTTC. Translated, it gives CASSLRASGGYEQYF. Full variable domain (outside the CDR3, taken from reference TRBV7-2 and TRBJ2-7): GAGVSQSPSNKVTEKGKDVELRCDPISGHTALYWYRQSLGQGLEFLIYFQGNSAPDKSGLPSDRFSAERTGGSVSTLTIQRTQQEDSAVYLCASSLRASGGYEQYFGPGTRLTVT.